This T cell receptor (beta chain) came from a study of blood T cells in healthy people across ages. Per sample, at least 5 micrograms of total RNA were extracted. The ends were cut back, 6 bases at V and 7 bases at J, with 25 bases in the middle. The CDR3 sequence is 17 residues long. Per germline, CDR1 PRHDT and CDR2 FYEKMQ (reference sequence). Notes on this clonotype: Its antigen remains unidentified. A much larger clone lies one base from this, so it may be a read error.

The authors ran a second PCR of roughly 6 to 12 cycles using a sample-barcoded 5' primer and a J-beta primer mix. TCRdb itself ran the 5' RACE reads through MiXCR, one entry per CDR3 protein. The table has 1.8 million or so distinct CDR3 sequences, around 42% seen once. Overall study findings and caveats: Roughly linear declines in TCR beta diversity per million T cells occurred with age. Unknown CMV status may confound age-related changes in expanded clones.

Sequencing input: blood. The receptor was derived from a human donor in good health. The chain joins TRBV13 to TRBJ2-1; D may be TRBD2 (7 bases). The DNA for the CDR3 is TGTGCCAGCAGGGGAATGAGAGGGGGGGCCAAGGTAAATGAGCAGTTCTTC. It specifies CASRGMRGGAKVNEQFF.